This T cell receptor beta chain was sequenced for a study of shared clonotypes between healthy human individuals. Overall study results and limits: Despite large depth, sorted-subset datasets appeared incompletely sequenced.

V gave up 5 bases and J gave up 2 bases, with 7 bases separating them. Germline loops: CDR1 MDHEN, CDR2 SYDVKM. The CDR3 loop spans 13 amino acids. Original processing methods: ImmunoSEQ supplied junction-only sequences lacking quality scores, so filtering was different. TCRdb's table, derived via immunoSEQ multiplex PCR, lists solely in-frame clones and lacks some. From that table come the V and J calls and clone size; the DNA was used to work out D and trimming. Altogether about 600,000 clones are present, nearly 97% being singletons, with the ten largest covering 0.11%. The naive CD8 population came from CD45RO-negative cells selected for CCR7, without terminally differentiated effector memory CD45RA+ cells. About this clone itself: Its specificity is not known.

The chain has TRBV28 and TRBJ2-1, with no clear D. The sequence was obtained from a young woman in good health. The sequencing input was naive CD8+ T cells sorted from blood. The CDR3 protein is CASSVGTYNEQFF. CDR3 bases: TGTGCCAGCAGTGTGGGTACCTACAATGAGCAGTTCTTC.